The 21 T cell receptor beta chains in this list originate from one sample, sequenced in a study of cytomegalovirus exposure and HLA in healthy donors. Primers included in the PCR were 60 Vbeta and 13 Jbeta primers. Produced via immunoSEQ multiplex PCR; TCRdb's table is partial and in-frame only. The sample has about 160,000 clones, roughly 84% seen once. The sample consisted of PBMCs. The receptors come from a man aged 18 to 29 in good health and CMV-seropositive.

V and J are TRBV7-2 and TRBJ2-1, with 7 nucleotides matching TRBD1. With 4 bases clipped from V and 3 bases from J, the junction kept 6 bases outside the gene matches. Per the germline V gene, CDR1 is SGHTA and CDR2 is FQGNSA. CDR3 length: 15 residues. The CDR3, as DNA: TGTGCCAGCAGCTCACAGGGGCAGATCTACAATGAGCAGTTCTTC. Translating it yields CASSSQGQIYNEQFF.

V and J are TRBV7-6 and TRBJ1-5; possibly TRBD1 for D (5 bases). From germline, CDR1 is SGHVS and CDR2 FNYEAQ. Deletions cut 3 bases from V and 1 base from J, with 10 bases between. This CDR3 is built from 15 residues. CDR3 bases: TGTGCCAGCAGCTTTGGGGGAGGGAGCAATCAGCCCCAGCATTTT. It encodes CASSFGGGSNQPQHF.

J is TRBJ2-7 and V is TRBV4-2, with D perhaps matching TRBD2 (6 bases). With 3 bases removed from V and 0 bases from J, the gap between germline ends came to 12 bases. The V gene's germline CDR1 is LGHNA and CDR2 YNFKEQ. The CDR3 length is 15 residues. CDR3 coding DNA: TGTGCCAGCAGCCAGAATGGAGGGGACTCCTACGAGCAGTACTTC. Translating gives CASSQNGGDSYEQYF.

The chain combines TRBV19 with TRBJ2-1, with 7 bases aligning to TRBD2. CDR1 is LNHDA, CDR2 SQIVND, per germline (reference sequence). V lost 8 bases to trimming and J lost 9 bases; unmatched junction nucleotides: 4. CDR3 length equals 11 residues. The DNA for the CDR3 is TGTGCCAGTCTGGGGGGGGGTGAGCAGTTCTTC. Translating it yields CASLGGGEQFF.

This chain connects TRBV5-6 to TRBJ2-3; TRBD2 agrees at 10 bases. The CDR3 consists of 16 residues. Germline values: CDR1 SGHDT, CDR2 YYEEEE. The V and J ends lost 5 bases and 1 base, in that order; junction bases with no gene match: 7. In DNA, the CDR3 is TGTGCCAGCAGTAGGCCAGCGGGGGGGCGCACAGATACGCAGTATTTT. Protein: CASSRPAGGRTDTQYF.

The chain links TRBV5-6 to TRBJ1-2; 9 nucleotides match TRBD1. This CDR3 comprises 15 residues. V was clipped by 0 bases and J by 5 bases; unmatched bases: 5. Per germline, CDR1 SGHDT and CDR2 YYEEEE. The CDR3 region is CASSLEGQGKYGYTF. The DNA of the CDR3 is TGTGCCAGCAGCTTGGAGGGACAGGGCAAATATGGCTACACCTTC.

The chain couples TRBV5-4 to TRBJ2-3, with TRBD2 matching over 11 bases. Germline CDR1 reads SGHNT; CDR2 reads YYREEE (reference sequence). The CDR3 runs 19 residues. The V and J ends lost 4 bases and 1 base, in that order; junction bases with no gene match: 14. CDR3 in DNA: TGTGCCAGCAGCCCATCCGAGGTAGCGGGGGGGCGGGGCACAGATACGCAGTATTTT. This encodes CASSPSEVAGGRGTDTQYF.

This sequence joins TRBV7-9 and TRBJ1-6, with 7 bases fitting TRBD1. With 4 bases clipped from V and 7 bases from J, the junction kept 4 bases outside the gene matches. CDR1 SEHNR and CDR2 FQNEAQ come from the germline V gene (reference sequence). The CDR3 has 14 amino acids. CDR3 DNA: TGTGCCAGCAGCTCCCGACAGGGAAATTCACCCCTCCACTTT. It yields the protein CASSSRQGNSPLHF.

The rearrangement uses TRBV9 and TRBJ1-3, with D uncertain. The CDR3 is 14 amino acids. Per the germline V gene, CDR1 is SGDLS and CDR2 is YYNGEE. Trimming pared 0 bases from V and 4 bases from J, leaving 8 bases between. The CDR3 reads CASSVGAEGNTIYF. The CDR3 DNA reads as TGTGCCAGCAGCGTAGGGGCTGAAGGAAACACCATATATTTT.

The J gene is TRBJ1-2, the V gene TRBV19; no clear D. The CDR3 totals 15 residues. Between the trimmed V and J ends, which lost 0 bases and 0 bases, there was a span of 8 bases. Looked up from germline, CDR1 is LNHDA and CDR2 is SQIVND (reference sequence). The CDR3 loop is CASSIDIGANYGYTF. DNA of the CDR3: TGTGCCAGTAGTATAGATATCGGGGCTAACTATGGCTACACCTTC.

The V and J genes are TRBV19 and TRBJ2-4; 10 nucleotides match TRBD1. The germline CDR1 and CDR2 sequences are LNHDA and SQIVND (reference sequence). The CDR3 contains 15 residues. Trimming took 7 bases from V and 1 from J; bases not matched to a gene: 4. In nucleotides, the CDR3 is TGTGCCAGTACGCCGGGACAGGGGGCCAAAAACATTCAGTACTTC. Translation gives CASTPGQGAKNIQYF.

The chain combines TRBV7-2 with TRBJ2-1; TRBD1 aligns across 7 bases. Germline V gives CDR1 SGHTA, CDR2 FQGNSA. The CDR3 has 16 residues. V shed 1 base, J shed 8 bases, and the junction held 11 bases outside the gene matches. CDR3 DNA sequence: TGTGCCAGCAGCTTAGTCGCGACAGGGAATTTCGATGAGCAGTTCTTC. The encoded protein is CASSLVATGNFDEQFF.

The chain combines TRBV19 with TRBJ2-1, with TRBD1 matching over 10 bases. V shed 5 bases and J 4 bases; nucleotides not matched to a gene: 8. The CDR3 totals 16 residues. Germline V lookup: CDR1 LNHDA, CDR2 SQIVND (reference sequence). Written as DNA, the CDR3 is TGTGCCAGTAGTGAGGGACAGGGGATTTCTTACAATGAGCAGTTCTTC. This sequence encodes CASSEGQGISYNEQFF.

This clone was detected only a few times. The V and J genes are TRBV2 and TRBJ2-7, with 10 bases aligning to TRBD1. Germline-derived CDR1 and CDR2 are SNHLY and FYNNEI. The CDR3 spans 19 residues. V trimming: 4 bases; J trimming: 3 bases; junction bases outside the gene matches: 18. The CDR3 loop is CASSGGTGEGRTLFYEQYF. The CDR3 coding sequence is TGTGCCAGCAGTGGGGGGACAGGGGAAGGGAGGACCCTCTTCTACGAGCAGTACTTC.

V gene TRBV4-3 combines with J gene TRBJ2-7; maybe TRBD2 (6 bases). The V end was cut by 5 bases, the J end by 7 bases, with 15 bases between. The CDR3 extends over 13 amino acids. CDR1 and CDR2 (germline): LGHNA, YSLEER. This CDR3 reads CASSTDGGGEQYF. The CDR3 DNA follows: TGCGCCAGCAGCACCGACGGGGGTGGGGAGCAGTACTTC.

The rearrangement links TRBV20-1 to TRBJ2-1; tentative D call: TRBD1 (5 bases). Germline V lookup: CDR1 DFQATT, CDR2 SNEGSKA (reference sequence). V lost 3 bases and J 8 bases, leaving 8 bases between the germline ends. The CDR3 contains 11 residues. The CDR3 reads CSASRVDEQFF. For the CDR3, the DNA is TGCAGTGCTAGCAGGGTCGATGAGCAGTTCTTC.

The chain uses TRBV6-1 and TRBJ2-3, with 8 bases aligning to TRBD1. Germline-derived CDR1 and CDR2 are MNHNS and SASEGT. The ends lost 8 bases at V and 7 bases at J; junction bases unmatched: 11. CDR3 length: 14 residues. In DNA form, the CDR3 reads TGTGCCAGCCTCCAGGGGGCCTCAATAAATACGCAGTATTTT. Its protein is CASLQGASINTQYF.

V usage is TRBV15 and J usage is TRBJ1-1; D perhaps matches TRBD1 (5 bases). Trimming left V 0 bases short and J 1 base short, with 9 bases between. Germline loops: CDR1 LNHNV, CDR2 YYDKDF (reference sequence). There are 15 residues in the CDR3. Written as DNA, the CDR3 is TGTGCCACCAGCAGAGACAGGGTAGGGAACACTGAAGCTTTCTTT. It encodes CATSRDRVGNTEAFF.

V gene TRBV30 combines with J gene TRBJ1-2; no firm D call. The CDR3 contains 12 residues. Germline V CDR1 and CDR2: GTSNPN, SVGIG (reference sequence). V dropped 0 bases and J dropped 4 bases, with 6 bases sitting between them. The CDR3 sequence is CAWSVLGYGYTF. CDR3 DNA: TGTGCCTGGAGTGTACTTGGCTATGGCTACACCTTC.

This chain links TRBV4-3 with TRBJ1-1, with D perhaps matching TRBD1 (5 bases). CDR1 is LGHNA, CDR2 YSLEER, per germline. CDR3 length: 12 residues. V lost 4 bases to trimming and J lost 7 bases, with 10 bases between them. The CDR3: CASSLLGGEAFF. Written as DNA, the CDR3 is TGCGCCAGCAGCCTCCTGGGGGGTGAAGCTTTCTTT.

This sequence joins TRBV20-1 and TRBJ2-3; D perhaps matches TRBD1 (6 bases). CDR1 and CDR2 from the germline V gene are DFQATT and SNEGSKA (reference sequence). This CDR3 is built from 11 residues. The CDR3 DNA reads TGCTCTGGGGGCCTGGGGGATACGCAGTATTTT. As protein: CSGGLGDTQYF.